Described below is a single T cell receptor (beta chain) sequence and its context. The antigen is unknown. Produced via immunoSEQ multiplex PCR; TCRdb's table is partial and in-frame only. The sample gives more than 20,000 clones, 97% of which show up once; 10% is in the top ten. The record originates from a study of cytomegalovirus exposure and HLA in healthy donors. Study in general: The same platform was used for the 95 to 150 validation repertoires and the roughly 720 first-cohort repertoires, a later analysis reported.

Study findings and constraints: TCR clusters originating in the first cohort tended to co-occur in the roughly 120 validation repertoires, according to a later analysis.

V shed 5 bases, J shed 3 bases, and the junction held 6 bases outside the gene matches. Germline CDR1 MRHNA, CDR2 SNTAGT. This CDR3 region has 16 residues. The source is a man under 40 in good health and CMV-seropositive. Sample: PBMCs. The chain combines TRBV6-4 with TRBJ2-3; the match to TRBD2 covers 12 bases. The DNA for the CDR3 is TGTGCCAGCAGTTCGACTAGCGGGAGTGTAACAGATACGCAGTATTTT. Translation gives CASSSTSGSVTDTQYF.